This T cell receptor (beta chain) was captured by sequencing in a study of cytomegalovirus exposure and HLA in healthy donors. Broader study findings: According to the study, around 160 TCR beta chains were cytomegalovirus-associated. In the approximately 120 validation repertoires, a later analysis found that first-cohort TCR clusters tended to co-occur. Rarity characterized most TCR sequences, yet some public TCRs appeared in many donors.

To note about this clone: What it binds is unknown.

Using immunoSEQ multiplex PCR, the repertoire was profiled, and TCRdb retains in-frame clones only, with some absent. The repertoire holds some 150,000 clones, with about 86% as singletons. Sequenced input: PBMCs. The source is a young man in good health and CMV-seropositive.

CDR3 loop: CASSGMLAGGIENTGELFF. DNA of the CDR3: TGTGCCAGCAGCGGGATGTTAGCGGGAGGCATCGAGAACACCGGGGAGCTGTTTTTT. The J gene is TRBJ2-2, the V gene TRBV9; 10 bases match TRBD2. Germline loops: CDR1 SGDLS, CDR2 YYNGEE. This CDR3 has 19 residues. V was pared by 3 bases and J by 1 base, with 12 bases of the junction left unmatched.